Listed here are 2 T cell receptor beta chains from one sample, sequenced in a study of control samples from healthy donors and cancer patients. Assay: immunoSEQ multiplex PCR; the TCRdb copy retains only in-frame clones and omits some. The data hold around 90,000 clones, with 86% observed a single time. Sequenced sample: blood. All receptors come from a man younger than 40 in good health.

The genes are TRBV10-3 and TRBJ2-3, with unresolved D. Germline V gives CDR1 ENHRY, CDR2 SYGVKD. The CDR3 sequence is 12 residues long. Trimming took off 10 bases at V and 2 bases at J, with 10 bases between the two ends. This chain's CDR3 is CATRDDTDTQYF. The CDR3 coding sequence is TGTGCCACCCGAGACGACACAGATACGCAGTATTTT.

The CDR3 DNA reads TGTGCCAGCAGGTCACAGGGGCCAAACTATGGCTACACCTTC. Its translation is CASRSQGPNYGYTF. The chain recombines TRBV6-5 with TRBJ1-2; 7 nucleotides agree with TRBD1. V shed 6 bases, J shed 2 bases, and the junction held 6 bases outside the gene matches. This CDR3 comprises 14 residues. Germline loops: CDR1 MNHEY, CDR2 SVGAGI.